These T cell receptor beta chains were read from a single sample in a study of cytomegalovirus exposure and HLA in healthy donors. Sequencing was performed with immunoSEQ multiplex PCR; in TCRdb, only in-frame clones are kept and a portion is missing. The sample has around 110,000 clones; 75% are singletons. Sequencing input: PBMCs. Every receptor here comes from a male donor in good health and CMV-seropositive. The CDR3 runs from the conserved cysteine through the conserved F or W. The D gene is left open where the match is weak. Some rows mark clone size as missing; the rest say once, few, many or name a class of expanded clone.

V: TRBV9; J: TRBJ2-1; size: -; D: TRBD1; CDR3: CASSETGTGGTEQFF; DNA: TGTGCCAGCAGCGAGACCGGGACAGGGGGAACTGAGCAGTTCTTC
V: TRBV6-5; J: TRBJ2-5; size: -; D: -; CDR3: CASSVARGGETQYF; DNA: TGTGCCAGCAGTGTCGCTAGGGGCGGAGAGACCCAGTACTTC
V: TRBV19; J: TRBJ2-3; size: -; D: -; CDR3: CASILRPSTDTQYF; DNA: TGTGCCAGTATCTTGCGGCCTAGCACAGATACGCAGTATTTT
V: TRBV28; J: TRBJ1-5; size: -; D: TRBD1; CDR3: CASRPRDRFSNQPQHF; DNA: TGTGCCAGCAGGCCCCGGGACAGATTTAGCAATCAGCCCCAGCATTTT
V: TRBV28; J: TRBJ2-7; size: few; D: TRBD1; CDR3: CASSVRGQGSYEQYF; DNA: TGTGCCAGCTCCGTTAGGGGACAGGGTTCTTACGAGCAGTACTTC
V: TRBV7-2; J: TRBJ1-3; size: -; D: -; CDR3: CASSLDPSSGNTIYF; DNA: TGTGCCAGCAGCTTAGATCCCAGCTCTGGAAACACCATATATTTT
V: TRBV10-3; J: TRBJ1-2; size: few; D: -; CDR3: CAIRGATDYGYTF; DNA: TGTGCCATCAGGGGGGCCACGGACTATGGCTACACCTTC
V: TRBV19; J: TRBJ2-4; size: -; D: TRBD1; CDR3: CASISRDSFGIQYF; DNA: TGTGCCAGTATCTCTCGGGACAGTTTTGGCATTCAGTACTTC
V: TRBV7-8; J: TRBJ1-2; size: -; D: -; CDR3: CASSLAREGPTF; DNA: TGTGCCAGCAGCTTAGCGCGGGAGGGCCCCACCTTC
V: TRBV13; J: TRBJ1-2; size: once; D: -; CDR3: CASSRGGKRANYGYTF; DNA: TGTGCCAGCAGCCGAGGGGGAAAACGGGCTAACTATGGCTACACCTTC
V: TRBV30; J: TRBJ2-1; size: -; D: TRBD2; CDR3: CAWKRTSVYNEQFF; DNA: TGTGCCTGGAAGAGAACTAGCGTCTACAATGAGCAGTTCTTC
V: TRBV4-2; J: TRBJ2-7; size: -; D: -; CDR3: CASSQLGGEQYF; DNA: TGTGCCAGCAGCCAACTGGGGGGCGAGCAGTACTTC
V: TRBV18; J: TRBJ2-7; size: -; D: TRBD1; CDR3: CASSPTRDRGYEQYF; DNA: TGTGCCAGCTCCCCTACACGGGACAGGGGATACGAGCAGTACTTC
V: TRBV5-5; J: TRBJ1-1; size: -; D: -; CDR3: CASSFQGLDTEAFF; DNA: TGTGCCAGCAGCTTTCAGGGGTTGGACACTGAAGCTTTCTTT
V: TRBV5-4; J: TRBJ2-7; size: -; D: TRBD1; CDR3: CASSFGDRGHEQYF; DNA: TGTGCCAGCAGCTTCGGGGACAGGGGGCACGAGCAGTACTTC
V: TRBV25-1; J: TRBJ1-1; size: -; D: TRBD1; CDR3: CASSAGGYTEAFF; DNA: TGTGCCAGCAGTGCAGGGGGCTACACTGAAGCTTTCTTT
V: TRBV25-1; J: TRBJ1-2; size: -; D: -; CDR3: CASSDTDSFSYGYTF; DNA: TGTGCCAGCAGTGACACGGACAGCTTTTCCTATGGCTACACCTTC
V: TRBV15; J: TRBJ1-5; size: -; D: TRBD1; CDR3: CATSSDRTGANQPQHF; DNA: TGTGCCACCAGCAGTGACCGGACAGGGGCTAATCAGCCCCAGCATTTT
V: TRBV5-3; J: TRBJ2-7; size: -; D: -; CDR3: CARSLGTVPSSYEQYF; DNA: TGTGCCAGAAGCTTGGGGACAGTGCCCTCTTCCTACGAGCAGTACTTC
V: TRBV28; J: TRBJ2-7; size: -; D: -; CDR3: CASSFLRGGPYEQYF; DNA: TGTGCCAGCAGTTTTCTGCGAGGGGGTCCCTACGAGCAGTACTTC
V: TRBV10-3; J: TRBJ2-7; size: -; D: TRBD2; CDR3: CAISDDRLAGDGTYEQYF; DNA: TGTGCCATCAGTGACGATAGACTAGCGGGAGATGGGACCTACGAGCAGTACTTC
V: TRBV10-3; J: TRBJ1-1; size: -; D: -; CDR3: CAISLGDTEAFF; DNA: TGTGCCATCAGTTTAGGGGATACTGAAGCTTTCTTT
V: TRBV14; J: TRBJ2-7; size: -; D: -; CDR3: CASSQATDNPYEQYF; DNA: TGTGCCAGCAGCCAAGCGACAGACAACCCCTACGAGCAGTACTTC
V: TRBV7-9; J: TRBJ2-4; size: -; D: -; CDR3: CASSGSTAAKNIQYF; DNA: TGTGCCAGCAGCGGTTCGACAGCAGCCAAAAACATTCAGTACTTC
V: TRBV7-2; J: TRBJ1-2; size: -; D: -; CDR3: CASSFVGRTWGGGYTF; DNA: TGTGCCAGCAGCTTTGTGGGGCGTACATGGGGAGGCGGCTACACCTTC
V: TRBV9; J: TRBJ1-2; size: -; D: -; CDR3: CASSVDTNYGYTF; DNA: TGTGCCAGCAGCGTCGACACAAACTATGGCTACACCTTC
V: TRBV4-3; J: TRBJ1-1; size: -; D: -; CDR3: CASSQDLNSREAFF; DNA: TGCGCCAGCAGCCAAGATCTTAACTCACGTGAAGCTTTCTTT
V: TRBV6-5; J: TRBJ2-7; size: -; D: TRBD1; CDR3: CASRDPEGGYYEQYF; DNA: TGTGCCAGCAGAGACCCGGAAGGGGGCTACTACGAGCAGTACTTC
V: TRBV4-3; J: TRBJ1-3; size: -; D: -; CDR3: CASSQDRSRNTIYF; DNA: TGCGCCAGCAGCCAAGACAGGTCGCGAAACACCATATATTTT
V: TRBV29-1; J: TRBJ1-1; size: few; D: TRBD1; CDR3: CSVEGLQGAKTEAFF; DNA: TGCAGCGTTGAAGGTTTACAGGGGGCCAAGACTGAAGCTTTCTTT
V: TRBV4-1; J: TRBJ1-5; size: -; D: -; CDR3: CASSQDRGQPQHF; DNA: TGCGCCAGCAGCCAAGATCGCGGGCAGCCCCAGCATTTT
V: TRBV11-2; J: TRBJ1-4; size: -; D: TRBD1; CDR3: CASTRTGPNEKLFF; DNA: TGTGCCAGCACCCGGACAGGGCCTAATGAAAAACTGTTTTTT
V: TRBV4-2; J: TRBJ2-1; size: -; D: TRBD2; CDR3: CASSDTGLAGGPSYNEQFF; DNA: TGTGCCAGCAGCGATACCGGACTAGCGGGGGGACCTTCATACAATGAGCAGTTCTTC
V: TRBV11-3; J: TRBJ2-5; size: -; D: -; CDR3: CASSLLGRQETQYF; DNA: TGTGCCAGCAGCTTATTAGGGAGACAAGAGACCCAGTACTTC
V: TRBV28; J: TRBJ1-3; size: -; D: -; CDR3: CASSSAGASSGNTIYF; DNA: TGTGCCAGCAGTTCCGCTGGGGCGAGCTCTGGAAACACCATATATTTT
V: TRBV30; J: TRBJ1-5; size: -; D: -; CDR3: CAWTIDSGQPQHF; DNA: TGTGCCTGGACCATAGACAGTGGGCAGCCCCAGCATTTT
V: TRBV21-1; J: TRBJ2-3; size: -; D: -; CDR3: CASSHPLFGSGGDTQYF; DNA: TGTGCCAGCAGCCACCCCCTCTTTGGGAGCGGTGGAGATACGCAGTATTTT
V: TRBV7-9; J: TRBJ2-7; size: few; D: -; CDR3: CASSRWGEGTYEQYF; DNA: TGTGCCAGCAGCCGGTGGGGCGAAGGCACCTACGAGCAGTACTTC
V: TRBV6-1; J: TRBJ2-4; size: -; D: TRBD1; CDR3: CASSEADRDIIQYF; DNA: TGTGCCAGCAGTGAAGCTGACAGGGACATTATTCAGTACTTC
V: TRBV10-3; J: TRBJ1-1; size: -; D: -; CDR3: CAISAGVNTEAFF; DNA: TGTGCCATCAGTGCAGGGGTGAACACTGAAGCTTTCTTT
V: TRBV25-1; J: TRBJ1-2; size: -; D: -; CDR3: CASSEVVRNYGYTF; DNA: TGTGCCAGCAGTGAAGTTGTCCGTAACTATGGCTACACCTTC
V: TRBV14; J: TRBJ2-5; size: -; D: -; CDR3: CASSQDGGSPRETQYF; DNA: TGTGCCAGCAGCCAAGATGGGGGGTCTCCCAGGGAGACCCAGTACTTC
V: TRBV7-2; J: TRBJ2-1; size: -; D: -; CDR3: CASSLARGDEQFF; DNA: TGTGCCAGCAGCTTAGCCAGGGGTGATGAGCAGTTCTTC
V: TRBV7-8; J: TRBJ2-5; size: -; D: -; CDR3: CASSLRTAGVGETQYF; DNA: TGTGCCAGCAGCCTAAGGACAGCTGGTGTAGGGGAGACCCAGTACTTC
V: TRBV29-1; J: TRBJ2-1; size: once; D: -; CDR3: CSVEVDWWNEQFF; DNA: TGCAGCGTTGAAGTCGACTGGTGGAATGAGCAGTTCTTC
V: TRBV6-5; J: TRBJ2-1; size: few; D: -; CDR3: CASSRGSSYNEQFF; DNA: TGTGCCAGCAGTAGGGGCAGCTCCTACAATGAGCAGTTCTTC
V: TRBV29-1; J: TRBJ2-4; size: -; D: -; CDR3: CSVEGGGKNIQYF; DNA: TGCAGCGTTGAGGGGGGTGGCAAAAACATTCAGTACTTC
V: TRBV4-2; J: TRBJ1-1; size: -; D: TRBD1; CDR3: CASSRVGGSRGQGDRLGMNTEAFF; DNA: TGTGCCAGCAGCCGAGTCGGAGGCTCGAGGGGACAGGGGGACAGGTTGGGAATGAACACTGAAGCTTTCTTT
V: TRBV4-3; J: TRBJ2-3; size: -; D: TRBD2; CDR3: CASSYGGSTDTQYF; DNA: TGCGCCAGCAGCTACGGGGGGAGCACAGATACGCAGTATTTT
V: TRBV23-1; J: TRBJ1-1; size: -; D: TRBD1; CDR3: CASSRQGDLDRENTEAFF; DNA: TGCGCCAGCAGTCGCCAGGGGGATTTGGACAGGGAGAACACTGAAGCTTTCTTT
V: TRBV6-1; J: TRBJ2-5; size: few; D: -; CDR3: CASSDRGHKETQYF; DNA: TGTGCCAGCAGTGACCGGGGACACAAAGAGACCCAGTACTTC
V: TRBV28; J: TRBJ1-1; size: few; D: -; CDR3: CASSPPEGGSTEAFF; DNA: TGTGCCAGCAGTCCCCCGGAGGGAGGCTCCACTGAAGCTTTCTTT
V: TRBV6-6; J: TRBJ2-3; size: -; D: -; CDR3: CASSYSEQYTDTQYF; DNA: TGTGCCAGCAGTTACTCCGAACAGTACACAGATACGCAGTATTTT
V: TRBV4-1; J: TRBJ1-1; size: -; D: TRBD1; CDR3: CASSPWTGSNTEAFF; DNA: TGCGCCAGCAGCCCGTGGACAGGGTCGAACACTGAAGCTTTCTTT